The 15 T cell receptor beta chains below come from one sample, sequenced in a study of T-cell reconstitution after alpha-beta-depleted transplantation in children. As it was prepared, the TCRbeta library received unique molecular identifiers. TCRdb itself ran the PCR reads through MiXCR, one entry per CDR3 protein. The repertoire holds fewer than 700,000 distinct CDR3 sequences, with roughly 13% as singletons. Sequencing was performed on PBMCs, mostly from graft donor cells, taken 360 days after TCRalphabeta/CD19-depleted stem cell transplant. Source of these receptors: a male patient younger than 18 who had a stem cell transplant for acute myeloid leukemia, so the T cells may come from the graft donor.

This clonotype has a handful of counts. CDR3 coding DNA: TGTGCCAGCAGCCCGGACAGGGTTTCAAACGAGCAGTACTTC. Protein sequence: CASSPDRVSNEQYF. V and J are TRBV3-1 and TRBJ2-7, with TRBD1 matching 8 bases. Germline CDR1 reads LGHDT; CDR2 reads YNNKEL (reference sequence). The J segment lost 5 bases and the V segment lost 4 bases, leaving 7 bases of the junction unmatched. This CDR3 is 14 amino acids long.

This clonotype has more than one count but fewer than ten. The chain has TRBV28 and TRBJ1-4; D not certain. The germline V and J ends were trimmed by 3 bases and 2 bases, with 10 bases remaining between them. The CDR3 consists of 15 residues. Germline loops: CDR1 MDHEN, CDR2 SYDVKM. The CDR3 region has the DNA TGTGCCAGCAGTTTTAACGGAAACACTAATGAAAAACTGTTTTTT. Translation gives CASSFNGNTNEKLFF.

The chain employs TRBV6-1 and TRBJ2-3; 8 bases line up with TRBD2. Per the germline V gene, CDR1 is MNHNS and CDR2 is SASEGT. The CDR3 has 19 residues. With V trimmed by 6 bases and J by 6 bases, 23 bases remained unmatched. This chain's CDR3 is CASSRRQFPGGPGQDTQYF. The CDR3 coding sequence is TGTGCCAGCAGCCGACGACAGTTTCCGGGAGGGCCGGGTCAGGATACGCAGTATTTT.

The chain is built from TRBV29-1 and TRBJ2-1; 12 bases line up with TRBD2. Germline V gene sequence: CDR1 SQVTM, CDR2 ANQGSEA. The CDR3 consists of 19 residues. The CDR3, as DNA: TGCAGTCTCCTCATGAGGGCTAGCGGGAGGGCCGCGGATAGGAATGAGCAGTTCTTC. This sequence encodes CSLLMRASGRAADRNEQFF.

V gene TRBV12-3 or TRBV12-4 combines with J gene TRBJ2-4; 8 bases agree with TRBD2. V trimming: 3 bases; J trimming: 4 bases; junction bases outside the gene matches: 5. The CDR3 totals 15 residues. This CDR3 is CASSFSGTDKNIQYF. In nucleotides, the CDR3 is TGTGCCAGCAGTTTTAGCGGGACGGATAAAAACATTCAGTACTTC.

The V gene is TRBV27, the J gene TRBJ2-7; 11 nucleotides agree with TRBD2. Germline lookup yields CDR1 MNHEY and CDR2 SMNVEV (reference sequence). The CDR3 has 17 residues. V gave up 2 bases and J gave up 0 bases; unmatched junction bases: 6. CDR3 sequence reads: CASSLRGGLAASYEQYF. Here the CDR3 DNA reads TGTGCCAGCAGTTTACGGGGGGGACTAGCGGCCTCCTACGAGCAGTACTTC.

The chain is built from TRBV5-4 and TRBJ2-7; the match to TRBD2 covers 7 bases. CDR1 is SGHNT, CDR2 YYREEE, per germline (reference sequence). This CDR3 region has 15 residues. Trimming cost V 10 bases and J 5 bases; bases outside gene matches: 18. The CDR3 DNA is TGTGCCTTTGGGCCCGCGGGAGTAAAGTGGGACGAGCAGTACTTC. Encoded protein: CAFGPAGVKWDEQYF.

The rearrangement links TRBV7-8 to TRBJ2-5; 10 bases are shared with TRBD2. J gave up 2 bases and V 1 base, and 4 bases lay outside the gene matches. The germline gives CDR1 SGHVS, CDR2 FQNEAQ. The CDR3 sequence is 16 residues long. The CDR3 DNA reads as TGTGCCAGCAGCTTAGAGTCGACTAGCGGGCAAGAGACCCAGTACTTC. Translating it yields CASSLESTSGQETQYF.

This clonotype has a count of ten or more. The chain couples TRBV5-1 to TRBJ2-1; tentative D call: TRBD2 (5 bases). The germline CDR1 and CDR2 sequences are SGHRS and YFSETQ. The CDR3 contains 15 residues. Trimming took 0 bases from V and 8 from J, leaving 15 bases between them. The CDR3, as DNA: TGCGCCAGCAGCTTGGAACTAGGAAGTTTCGATGAGCAGTTCTTC. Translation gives CASSLELGSFDEQFF. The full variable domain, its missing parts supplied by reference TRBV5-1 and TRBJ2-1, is KAGVTQTPRYLIKTRGQQVTLSCSPISGHRSVSWYQQTPGQGLQFLFEYFSETQRNKGNFPGRFSGRQFSNSRSEMNVSTLELGDSALYLCASSLELGSFDEQFFGPGTRLTVL.

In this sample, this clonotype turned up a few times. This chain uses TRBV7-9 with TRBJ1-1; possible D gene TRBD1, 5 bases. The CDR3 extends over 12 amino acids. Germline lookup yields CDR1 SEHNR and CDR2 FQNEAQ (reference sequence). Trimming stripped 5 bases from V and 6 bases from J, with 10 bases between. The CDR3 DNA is TGTGCCAGCAGCCCGCTGGGGGCTGAAGCTTTCTTT. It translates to CASSPLGAEAFF.

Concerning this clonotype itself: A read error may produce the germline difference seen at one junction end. The CDR3 bases are TGTGCTAGCAGCTTCGTTCCGGACACCATGCCCTACGAGCAGTACTTC. Translation gives CASSFVPDTMPYEQYF. The chain has TRBV7-7 and TRBJ2-7, with a possible D match to TRBD1 (5 bases). The CDR3 covers 16 residues. The germline V gene has CDR1 SSHAT and CDR2 FNYEAQ (reference sequence).

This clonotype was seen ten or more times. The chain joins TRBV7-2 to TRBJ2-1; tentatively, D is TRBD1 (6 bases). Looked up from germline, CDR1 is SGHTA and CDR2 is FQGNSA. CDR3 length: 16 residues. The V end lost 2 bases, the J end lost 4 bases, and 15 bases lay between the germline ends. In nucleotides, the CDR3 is TGTGCCAGCAGCTTAATTGTCGGACAGCTATACAATGAGCAGTTCTTC. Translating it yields CASSLIVGQLYNEQFF.

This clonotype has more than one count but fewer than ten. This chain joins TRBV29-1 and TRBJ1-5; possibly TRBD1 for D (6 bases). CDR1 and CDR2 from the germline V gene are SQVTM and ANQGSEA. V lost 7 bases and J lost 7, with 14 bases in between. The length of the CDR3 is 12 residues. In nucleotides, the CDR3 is TGCAGCGCTGGAGGGGGAGGGCAGCCCCAGCATTTT. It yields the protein CSAGGGGQPQHF. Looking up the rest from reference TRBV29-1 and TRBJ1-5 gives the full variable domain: SAVISQKPSRDICQRGTSLTIQCQVDSQVTMMFWYRQQPGQSLTLIATANQGSEATYESGFVIDKFPISRPNLTFSTLTVSNMSPEDSSIYLCSAGGGGQPQHFGDGTRLSIL.

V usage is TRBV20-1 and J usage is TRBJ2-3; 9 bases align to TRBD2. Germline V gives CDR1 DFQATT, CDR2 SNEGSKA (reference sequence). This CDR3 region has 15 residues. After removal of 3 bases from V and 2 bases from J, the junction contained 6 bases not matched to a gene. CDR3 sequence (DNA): TGCAGTGCTAGGTCCGGGACTAGCCCCACAGATACGCAGTATTTT. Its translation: CSARSGTSPTDTQYF.

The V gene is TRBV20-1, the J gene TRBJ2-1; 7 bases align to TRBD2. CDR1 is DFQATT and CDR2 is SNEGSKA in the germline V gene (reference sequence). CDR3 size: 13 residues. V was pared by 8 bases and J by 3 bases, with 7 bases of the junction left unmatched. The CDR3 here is CSTEREGYNEQFF. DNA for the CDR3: TGCAGTACTGAGCGGGAAGGCTACAATGAGCAGTTCTTC.